Sequencing of this T cell receptor (beta chain) was carried out in a study of blood T cell repertoires in COVID-19. About the study: The study drew acute and convalescent COVID-19 samples from the United States, Italy and Spain. T cells, B-cell-depleted T cells, or PBMCs supplied cDNA or gDNA.

The length of the CDR3 is 17 residues. V shed 1 base and J 4 bases; nucleotides not matched to a gene: 8. Germline-derived CDR1 and CDR2 are MGHDK and SYGVNS. Per the original data handling: Estimated nucleated cell counts came from reference gene primer amplification. Clones were sequenced by immunoSEQ multiplex PCR, and TCRdb holds only the in-frame ones, with some missing. V and J calls plus clone size are reproduced from that table; the DNA served to infer D and trimming. The sample consists of more than 150,000 clones, 65% to 85% of them appearing once. V and J are TRBV25-1 and TRBJ2-3; 10 nucleotides agree with TRBD2. The specimen sequenced was peripheral blood. This receptor was obtained from a woman aged 25 to 45 with acute or convalescent COVID-19. CDR3 nucleotide sequence: TGTGCCAGCAGTGAATCCACCGGGACTAGCGTATCAGATACGCAGTATTTT. Translated: CASSESTGTSVSDTQYF.